This T cell receptor (beta chain) is drawn from a study of T cell changes during pregnancy in multiple sclerosis. Deletions cut 5 bases from V and 0 bases from J, with 17 bases between. There are 18 residues in the CDR3. Germline V gives CDR1 SNHLY, CDR2 FYNNEI. Assay: immunoSEQ multiplex PCR; the TCRdb copy retains only in-frame clones and omits some. The sample has over 50,000 clones; over 80% are singletons. This sample comprised CD4+ T cells from peripheral blood mononuclear cells, obtained in the third trimester of pregnancy. The sequence was obtained from a female donor with multiple sclerosis, enrolled in a pregnancy study. V gene TRBV2 combines with J gene TRBJ2-6; TRBD1 might be the D (6 bases). CDR3 in amino acids: CASSSGHPGFSGANVLTF. In DNA form, the CDR3 reads TGTGCCAGCAGTTCGGGACATCCCGGGTTCTCTGGGGCCAACGTCCTGACTTTC.